Below, one TCR beta chain is given with its context. Its antigen is not identified. This CDR3 is also generated by other DNA sequences in the sample. This entry belongs to a study of shared clonotypes between healthy human individuals. Study-wide results and limits: Unshared clonotypes carried lower generation probabilities than those common to all four donors. Between a handful of donors, naive CD4 clonotypes were shared at a level of approximately 5%. Represented genetic and exposure-history diversity was restricted by having few donors.

Profiling relied on immunoSEQ multiplex PCR, and the TCRdb table lists in-frame clones only, not all of them. The sample includes around 1.5 million clones, 95% to 99% seen only once; the top ten take roughly 0.42%. The sequence was obtained from a man between 25 and 39 years old in good health. Material: naive CD4+ T cells sorted from blood. The subset is: CD45RA+ positively selected.

The CDR3 DNA reads as TGTGCCAGCAGGGGCACAGGGGTCTACGAGCAGTACTTC. It translates to CASRGTGVYEQYF. The genes are TRBV2 and TRBJ2-7; 7 bases line up with TRBD1. J gave up 3 bases and V 6 bases, and 5 bases lay outside the gene matches. The CDR3 totals 13 residues. The germline gives CDR1 SNHLY, CDR2 FYNNEI.